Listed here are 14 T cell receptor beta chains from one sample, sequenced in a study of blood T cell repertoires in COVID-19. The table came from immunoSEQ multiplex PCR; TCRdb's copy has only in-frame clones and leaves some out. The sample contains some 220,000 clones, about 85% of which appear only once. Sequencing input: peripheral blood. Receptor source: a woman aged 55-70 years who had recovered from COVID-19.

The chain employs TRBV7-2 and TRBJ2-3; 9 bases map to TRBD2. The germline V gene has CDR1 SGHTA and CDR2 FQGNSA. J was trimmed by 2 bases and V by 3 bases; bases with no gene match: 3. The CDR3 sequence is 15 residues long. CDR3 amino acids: CASSFGGGDTDTQYF. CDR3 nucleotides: TGTGCCAGCAGCTTTGGCGGGGGGGACACAGATACGCAGTATTTT.

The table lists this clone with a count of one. CDR3 sequence reads: CASSVLGTEALNTEAFF. In DNA form, the CDR3 reads TGTGCCAGCAGCGTCCTCGGGACAGAAGCTCTGAACACTGAAGCTTTCTTT. The V and J genes are TRBV9 and TRBJ1-1, with 7 bases aligning to TRBD1. The CDR3 contains 17 residues. Germline V gene data show CDR1 as SGDLS and CDR2 as YYNGEE. J was trimmed by 0 bases and V by 2 bases; bases with no gene match: 10.

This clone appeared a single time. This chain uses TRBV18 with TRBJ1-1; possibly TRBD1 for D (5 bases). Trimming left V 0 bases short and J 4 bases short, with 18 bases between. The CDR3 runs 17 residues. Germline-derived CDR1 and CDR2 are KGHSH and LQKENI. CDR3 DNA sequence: TGTGCCAGCTCACCACCATCCACGCACCCAAGGGGCACTGAAGCTTTCTTT. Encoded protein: CASSPPSTHPRGTEAFF.

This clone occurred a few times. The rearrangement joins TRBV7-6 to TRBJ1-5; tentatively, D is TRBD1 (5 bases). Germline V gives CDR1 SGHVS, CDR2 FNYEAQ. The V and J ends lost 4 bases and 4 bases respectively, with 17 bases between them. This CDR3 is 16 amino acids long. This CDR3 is CASSSQMGGGNQPQHF. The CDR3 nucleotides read TGTGCCAGCAGCTCCCAGATGGGGGGAGGGAATCAGCCCCAGCATTTT.

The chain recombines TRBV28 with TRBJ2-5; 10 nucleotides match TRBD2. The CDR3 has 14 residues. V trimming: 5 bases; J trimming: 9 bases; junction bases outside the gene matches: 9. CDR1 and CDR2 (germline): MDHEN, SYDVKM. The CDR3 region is CASSVAGGMAAQYF. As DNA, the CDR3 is TGTGCCAGCAGTGTAGCGGGGGGCATGGCGGCCCAGTACTTC.

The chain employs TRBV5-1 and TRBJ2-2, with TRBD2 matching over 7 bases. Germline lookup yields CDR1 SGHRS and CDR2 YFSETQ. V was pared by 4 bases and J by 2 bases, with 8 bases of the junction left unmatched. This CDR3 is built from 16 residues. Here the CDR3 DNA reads TGCGCCAGCAGCAGCACTAGCGCCAGTAACACCGGGGAGCTGTTTTTT. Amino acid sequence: CASSSTSASNTGELFF.

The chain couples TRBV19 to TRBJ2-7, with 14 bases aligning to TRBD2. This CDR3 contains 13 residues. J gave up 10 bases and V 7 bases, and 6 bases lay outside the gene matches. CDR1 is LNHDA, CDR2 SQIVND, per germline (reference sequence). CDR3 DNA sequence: TGTGCCAGTACCTTGACTAGCGGGGGGGACCAGTACTTC. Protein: CASTLTSGGDQYF.

CDR3 in amino acids: CASSLNGGMSTDTQYF. Written as DNA, the CDR3 is TGTGCCAGCAGCTTAAACGGGGGGATGAGCACAGATACGCAGTATTTT. The chain employs TRBV7-3 and TRBJ2-3; 7 bases match TRBD2. In germline, CDR1 is SGHTA, CDR2 FQGTGA. The CDR3 extends over 16 amino acids. The J segment lost 0 bases and the V segment lost 1 base, leaving 4 bases of the junction unmatched.

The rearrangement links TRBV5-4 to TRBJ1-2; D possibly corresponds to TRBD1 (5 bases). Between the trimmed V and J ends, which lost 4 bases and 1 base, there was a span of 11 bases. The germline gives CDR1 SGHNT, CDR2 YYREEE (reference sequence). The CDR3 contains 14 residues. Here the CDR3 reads CASSRGNGNYGYTF. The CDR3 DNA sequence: TGTGCCAGCAGCCGGGGGAACGGTAACTATGGCTACACCTTC.

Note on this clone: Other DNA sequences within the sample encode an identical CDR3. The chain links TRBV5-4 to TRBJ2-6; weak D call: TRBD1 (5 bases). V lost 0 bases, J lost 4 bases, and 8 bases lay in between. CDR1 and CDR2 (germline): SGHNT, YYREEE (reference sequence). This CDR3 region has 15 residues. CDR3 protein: CASSLEGVGANVLTF. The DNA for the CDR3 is TGTGCCAGCAGCTTGGAAGGGGTAGGGGCCAACGTCCTGACTTTC.

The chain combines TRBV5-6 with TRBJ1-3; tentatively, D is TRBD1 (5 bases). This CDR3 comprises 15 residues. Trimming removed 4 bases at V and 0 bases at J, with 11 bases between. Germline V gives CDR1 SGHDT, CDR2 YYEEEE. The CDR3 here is CASSEGDSSGNTIYF. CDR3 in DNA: TGTGCCAGCAGCGAAGGGGATTCCTCTGGAAACACCATATATTTT.

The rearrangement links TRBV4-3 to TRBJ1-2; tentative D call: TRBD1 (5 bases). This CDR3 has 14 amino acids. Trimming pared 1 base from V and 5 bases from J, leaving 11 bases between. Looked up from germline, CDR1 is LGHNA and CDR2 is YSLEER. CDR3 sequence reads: CASSQGSGGYGYTF. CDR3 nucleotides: TGCGCCAGCAGCCAAGGTTCGGGGGGTTATGGCTACACCTTC.

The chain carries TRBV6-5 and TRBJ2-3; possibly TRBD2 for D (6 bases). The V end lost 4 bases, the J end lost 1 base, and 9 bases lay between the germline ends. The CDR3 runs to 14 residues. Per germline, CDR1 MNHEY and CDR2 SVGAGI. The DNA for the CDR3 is TGTGCCAGCAGTTTGGGGGGTCGCACAGATACGCAGTATTTT. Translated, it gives CASSLGGRTDTQYF.

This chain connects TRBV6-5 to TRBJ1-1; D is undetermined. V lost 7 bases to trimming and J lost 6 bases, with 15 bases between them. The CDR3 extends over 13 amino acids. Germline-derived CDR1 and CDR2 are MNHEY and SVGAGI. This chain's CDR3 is CASTRGRNAEAFF. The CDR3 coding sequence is TGTGCCAGCACTCGAGGGCGTAACGCTGAAGCTTTCTTT.